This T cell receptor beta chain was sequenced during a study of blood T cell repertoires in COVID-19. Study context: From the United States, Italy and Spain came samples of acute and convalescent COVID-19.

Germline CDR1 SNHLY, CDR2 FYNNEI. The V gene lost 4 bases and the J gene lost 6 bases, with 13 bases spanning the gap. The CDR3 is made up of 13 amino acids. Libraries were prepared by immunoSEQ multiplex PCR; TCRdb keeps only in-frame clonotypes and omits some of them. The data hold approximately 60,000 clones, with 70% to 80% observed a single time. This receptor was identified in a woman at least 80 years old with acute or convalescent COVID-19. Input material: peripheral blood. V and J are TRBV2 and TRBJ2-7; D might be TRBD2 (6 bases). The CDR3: CASSVGGGREQYF. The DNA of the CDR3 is TGTGCCAGCAGTGTGGGTGGAGGGCGCGAGCAGTACTTC.